The clone carrying this T cell receptor beta chain was counted once. The protocol was immunoSEQ multiplex PCR, while the TCRdb copy is restricted to in-frame clones and leaves out a portion. The table has 60,000 to 90,000 clones, roughly nine tenths seen once. The data stem from a study of OX40 agonist ivuxolimab in advanced cancers. Study-level background: Patients' therapy was ivuxolimab, an antibody that acts as an agonist of OX40 (CD134).

Trimming removed 7 bases from V and 0 bases from J, with 15 bases in between. CDR3 size: 15 residues. CDR1 is LNHDA, CDR2 SQIVND, per germline (reference sequence). The gene calls are TRBV19 and TRBJ2-5, with D perhaps matching TRBD2 (6 bases). This TCR derives from an adult with an advanced solid tumor such as melanoma, head and neck, liver or kidney cancer. Sample: CD4+ or CD8+ T cells sorted from blood, taken in a trial of the OX40 agonist ivuxolimab. The CDR3 sequence is CASTEGRGYQETQYF. CDR3 coding DNA: TGTGCCAGTACTGAGGGACGGGGGTACCAAGAGACCCAGTACTTC.